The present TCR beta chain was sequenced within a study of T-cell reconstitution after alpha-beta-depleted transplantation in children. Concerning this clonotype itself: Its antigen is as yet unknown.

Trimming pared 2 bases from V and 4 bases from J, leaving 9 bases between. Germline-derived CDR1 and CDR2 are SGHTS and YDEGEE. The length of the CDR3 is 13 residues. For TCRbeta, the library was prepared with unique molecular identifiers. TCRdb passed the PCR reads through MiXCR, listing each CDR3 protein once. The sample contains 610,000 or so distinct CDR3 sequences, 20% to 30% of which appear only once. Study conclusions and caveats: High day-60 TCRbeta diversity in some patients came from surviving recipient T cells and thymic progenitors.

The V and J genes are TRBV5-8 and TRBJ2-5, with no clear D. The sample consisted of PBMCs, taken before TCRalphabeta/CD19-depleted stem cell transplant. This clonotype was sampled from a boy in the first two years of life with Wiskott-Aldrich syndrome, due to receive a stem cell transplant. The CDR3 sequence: CASSFKERETQYF. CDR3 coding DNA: TGTGCCAGCAGCTTTAAGGAGAGAGAGACCCAGTACTTC.